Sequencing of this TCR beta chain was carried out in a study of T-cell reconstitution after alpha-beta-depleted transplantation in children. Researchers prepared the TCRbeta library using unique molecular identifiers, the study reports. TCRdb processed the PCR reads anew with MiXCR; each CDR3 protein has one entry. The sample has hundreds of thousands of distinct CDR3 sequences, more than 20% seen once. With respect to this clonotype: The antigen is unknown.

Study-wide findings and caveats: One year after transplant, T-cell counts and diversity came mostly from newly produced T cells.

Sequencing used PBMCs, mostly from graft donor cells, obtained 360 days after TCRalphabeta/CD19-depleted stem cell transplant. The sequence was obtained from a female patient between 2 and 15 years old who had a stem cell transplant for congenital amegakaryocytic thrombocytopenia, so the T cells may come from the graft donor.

DNA of the CDR3: TGTGCCAGCAGCGCGGAGGTCAGGTTGAAGGTCGTCAGTCAGCCCCAGCATTTT. Translating gives CASSAEVRLKVVSQPQHF. The J gene is TRBJ1-5, the V gene TRBV9; D unclear. The CDR3 runs 18 residues. Germline CDR1 and CDR2: SGDLS and YYNGEE. V lost 3 bases to trimming and J lost 6 bases, with 25 bases between them.